These T cell receptor beta chains were read from a single sample in a study of blood T cell repertoires in COVID-19. Clones were sequenced by immunoSEQ multiplex PCR, and TCRdb holds only the in-frame ones, with some missing. This table holds roughly 400,000 clones, less than 95% found once. The sample was PBMCs or T cells enriched from blood (not recorded which). These receptors were obtained from a young man who had recovered from COVID-19. Both conserved end residues are part of each CDR3. The D gene is left open where the match is weak. Rows may omit the clone size; those that give it use once, few, many or a size class.

V gene,D gene,J gene,clone size,CDR3 protein,CDR3 DNA
TRBV30,-,TRBJ1-2,-,CAWGLGGGYTF,TGTGCCTGGGGCCTGGGGGGTGGCTACACCTTC
TRBV27,-,TRBJ1-5,-,CASHSGGNWNQPQHF,TGTGCCAGCCATTCGGGGGGTAACTGGAATCAGCCCCAGCATTTT
TRBV2,-,TRBJ1-6,-,CASRDRSLNSPLHF,TGTGCCAGCAGGGACAGATCCTTAAATTCACCCCTCCACTTT
TRBV5-1,-,TRBJ2-6,-,CASSLGGPTGANVLTF,TGCGCCAGCAGCTTGGGAGGCCCCACTGGGGCCAACGTCCTGACTTTC
TRBV11-2,TRBD2,TRBJ2-3,few,CASSSGRLAGRTDTQYF,TGTGCCAGCAGCTCAGGCCGACTAGCGGGGAGAACAGATACGCAGTATTTT
TRBV6-5,-,TRBJ1-1,-,CASSYTRGTEAFF,TGTGCCAGCAGTTACACCCGCGGAACTGAAGCTTTCTTT
TRBV3-1/TRBV3-2,-,TRBJ1-2,-,CASSQGVTGLGGYTF,TGTGCCAGCAGCCAAGGCGTAACAGGGTTAGGAGGCTACACCTTC
TRBV6-5,-,TRBJ1-3,once,CASSPTGLSGNTIYF,TGTGCCAGCAGTCCGACAGGCCTCTCTGGAAACACCATATATTTT
TRBV4-1,-,TRBJ1-6,-,CASSQFDYSRFSSYNSPLHF,TGCGCCAGCAGCCAATTCGATTACAGCAGGTTCTCCTCCTATAATTCACCCCTCCACTTT
TRBV5-4,-,TRBJ1-2,-,CASRPPGENYGYTF,TGTGCCAGCAGACCCCCAGGGGAGAACTATGGCTACACCTTC
TRBV5-6,-,TRBJ2-5,-,CASSLGRGRETQYF,TGTGCCAGCAGCTTGGGTAGGGGCCGGGAGACCCAGTACTTC
TRBV5-5,-,TRBJ2-5,-,CASSLVGQGGETQYF,TGTGCCAGCAGCTTGGTAGGGCAGGGGGGAGAGACCCAGTACTTC
TRBV7-3,-,TRBJ2-3,once,CASSSGGLSTDTQYF,TGTGCCAGCAGCTCCGGGGGGCTTAGCACAGATACGCAGTATTTT
TRBV19,-,TRBJ1-4,-,CASSLTSVGGNEKLFF,TGTGCCAGTAGTCTGACCTCGGTGGGAGGGAATGAAAAACTGTTTTTT
TRBV5-4,TRBD2,TRBJ2-1,-,CASSPGGVAGDNEQFF,TGTGCCAGCAGCCCTGGGGGGGTAGCGGGGGACAATGAGCAGTTCTTC
TRBV6-5,-,TRBJ1-1,once,CASSSIEVGSEAFF,TGTGCCAGCAGTTCCATTGAGGTGGGTTCTGAAGCTTTCTTT